This T cell receptor beta chain is drawn from a study of blood T cell repertoires in COVID-19. Study details: Material from acute and convalescent COVID-19 was sourced from the United States, Italy and Spain. The cDNA or gDNA used as material had been derived from T cells, B-cell-depleted T cells, or PBMCs.

This CDR3 region has 15 residues. The V and J ends lost 6 bases and 5 bases respectively, with 18 bases between them. The V gene's germline CDR1 is MGHDK and CDR2 SYGVNS. Participants were aged about 18 to 95 years, lived in roughly 23 US areas, and enrolled virtually. Donors were grouped by their self-reported clinical history. Sequencing was performed with immunoSEQ multiplex PCR; in TCRdb, only in-frame clones are kept and a portion is missing. Of 300,000 to 500,000 clones listed, roughly 90% were seen once; the top ten hold approximately 1%. What was sequenced was PBMCs or T cells enriched from blood (not recorded which). The chain is built from TRBV25-1 and TRBJ2-3; D perhaps matches TRBD2 (6 bases). This receptor was taken from a woman aged 30 to 39 with acute COVID-19. CDR3 DNA: TGTGCCAGCAGCCCAACCGGGACTTTCCGAGATACGCAGTATTTT. Amino acid sequence: CASSPTGTFRDTQYF. Full variable domain (outside the CDR3, taken from reference TRBV25-1 and TRBJ2-3): EADIYQTPRYLVIGTGKKITLECSQTMGHDKMYWYQQDPGMELHLIHYSYGVNSTEKGDLSSESTVSRIRTEHFPLTLESARPSHTSQYLCASSPTGTFRDTQYFGPGTRLTVL.